The text below deals with one T cell receptor (beta chain). What it binds is unknown. This specimen belongs to a study of T cell responses to AZD1222 COVID-19 vaccine. After removal of 1 base from V and 2 bases from J, the junction contained 7 bases not matched to a gene. The CDR3 has 16 amino acids. Germline loops: CDR1 MNHNS, CDR2 SASEGT. Recipients boosted at about 4 weeks or about 12 weeks are pooled. Study-level points and caveats: Spike was spanned by vaccine-associated CD4 TCRs, with dominance at 160-218 and 743-854. Most donors were white British and more were female, and clonal diversity was possibly underestimated.

This table comes from immunoSEQ multiplex PCR, and its TCRdb copy is limited to in-frame clones, with some not included. The data contain over 150,000 clones, 70% to 90% of them seen just once; the ten biggest clones take up roughly 4%. The V gene is TRBV6-1, the J gene TRBJ1-1; the match to TRBD1 covers 7 bases. This TCR was recovered from an adult who received the AZD1222 COVID-19 vaccine. The sample was peripheral blood, taken 28 days after the second AZD1222 dose. The CDR3 DNA reads TGTGCCAGCAGTGAAGGAGGGGGCAGGCATAACACTGAAGCTTTCTTT. Translated: CASSEGGGRHNTEAFF.